What follows are 6 T cell receptor beta chains derived from one specimen sequenced in a study of T cell clonality in common variable immunodeficiency (dated by TCRdb to about 2015). On the study overall, not on this receptor specifically: CVID TCRbeta sequences were reported to have fewer deletions and N-nucleotide insertions and to lack highly modified clones with 13 or more V deletions.

These TCRs are of unknown antigen specificity. The method behind the library was the immunoSEQ multiplex PCR assay. Not all clones reach the TCRdb copy of this immuneACCESS table, which keeps in-frame sequences only. Checked studies attribute under half of the gap to unresolved V genes and leave the rest unexplained. This sample contains approximately 30,000 clones, none of which is a singleton. 4% of the sample belongs to the ten largest clones. Sequenced: peripheral blood mononuclear cells. The source of these receptors is a human donor with common variable immunodeficiency.

This clone has only a few counts. The CDR3 goes on 3 residues after the read ends, and that part is filled in from the germline J gene. The chain combines TRBV19 with TRBJ2-6; the match to TRBD1 covers 9 bases. Germline V lookup: CDR1 LNHDA, CDR2 SQIVND (reference sequence). The junction had 3 bases not matched to a gene; V was cut back by 6 bases and J by 3 bases. The CDR3 covers 15 residues. CDR3 DNA (partial): TGTGCCAGTAGGGGGACAGGGTATGGGGCCAACGTC. Encoded protein: CASRGTGYGANV. The whole CDR3 protein is CASRGTGYGANVLTF.

This clone has ten or more counts. The read comes to an end 3 residues before the CDR3 does, leaving the germline J gene to fill in the end. V is TRBV6-4 and J is TRBJ1-4, with D uncertain. The V end lost 2 bases, the J end lost 5 bases, and 18 bases lay between the germline ends. Germline V gene sequence: CDR1 MRHNA, CDR2 SNTAGT. The CDR3 sequence is 17 residues long. The CDR3 here is CASSDRLRSDWNEKLFF. The CDR3 DNA, read in part, is TGTGCCAGCAGTGACCGACTCAGGTCGGACTGGAATGAAAAA.

With regard to this clone: The read falls 3 residues short of the CDR3 end, and the missing part is taken from the germline J gene. The gene calls are TRBV7-6 and TRBJ2-7; D may be TRBD1 (5 bases). Deletions cut 5 bases from V and 4 bases from J, with 18 bases between. Germline CDR1 reads SGHVS; CDR2 reads FNYEAQ. This CDR3 has 15 residues. The CDR3 spells CASSPPALRGYEQYF. The part of the CDR3 DNA that was read is TGTGCCAGCAGCCCCCCGGCCTTAAGGGGATACGAG. The entire variable domain, with the rest obtained from reference TRBV7-6 and TRBJ2-7, is as follows: GAGVSQSPRYKVTKRGQDVALRCDPISGHVSLYWYRQALGQGPEFLTYFNYEAQQDKSGLPNDRFSAERPEGSISTLTIQRTEQRDSAMYRCASSPPALRGYEQYFGPGTRLTVT.

This clone occurred a few times. The CDR3 end is not reached by the read, which stops 3 residues before it; the germline J gene fills it in. The rearrangement uses TRBV19 and TRBJ2-2; 13 positions agree with TRBD2. CDR3 length: 16 amino acids. J lost 5 bases, V lost 5 bases, and 5 bases had no gene match. Germline CDR1 LNHDA, CDR2 SQIVND (reference sequence). CDR3 amino acids: CASSLGLAGNTGELFF. The sequenced part of the CDR3 DNA is TGTGCCAGTAGTCTGGGACTAGCGGGAAATACCGGGGAG.

This clone was counted ten times or more. The sequenced fragment ends 3 residues before the CDR3 boundary, so the rest is inferred from the germline J gene. The rearrangement uses TRBV29-1 and TRBJ2-3, with 10 positions matching TRBD1. The germline V gene has CDR1 SQVTM and CDR2 ANQGSEA. The trim removed 5 bases at V and 8 bases at J, leaving 10 bases unmatched. CDR3 length: 14 residues. The CDR3 here is CSVCRDRGTGTQYF. The DNA read from the CDR3 is TGCAGCGTTTGCCGGGACAGGGGTACGGGTACG.

This clone was found a few times. The CDR3 end lies 3 residues beyond the end of the read and is filled in from the germline J gene. The chain links TRBV30 to TRBJ2-7; 10 nucleotides agree with TRBD2. Trimming cost V 8 bases and J 5 bases; bases outside gene matches: 6. This CDR3 has 12 amino acids. Germline CDR1 is GTSNPN and CDR2 is SVGIG (reference sequence). Partial CDR3 DNA: TGTGCCGCTAGCGGGAGAATCCACGAG. Translated: CAASGRIHE. The whole CDR3 region reads CAASGRIHEQYF.